This section outlines one TCR beta chain sequence together with its context. TCRdb keeps only in-frame clones here, not all; method: immunoSEQ multiplex PCR. The table lists tens of thousands of clones, 95% to 98% of them singletons. The donors were in the roughly 120-subject validation cohort, distinct from the approximately 610-subject first cohort. This specimen belongs to a study of cytomegalovirus exposure and HLA in healthy donors. Study background: The 100 to 150 validation repertoires, a later analysis reported, used the same platform as the 650 to 800 repertoires from the first cohort.

V was trimmed by 5 bases and J by 9 bases, leaving 10 bases between them. There are 11 residues in the CDR3. The germline gives CDR1 LNHDA, CDR2 SQIVND (reference sequence). The sample was PBMCs. This sequence originates from a man between 18 and 29 years old in good health and CMV-seronegative. The rearrangement uses TRBV19 and TRBJ2-5; TRBD2 might be the D (5 bases). CDR3 sequence: CASSLAGAQYF. The CDR3 DNA sequence: TGTGCCAGTAGTCTAGCCGGGGCCCAGTACTTC.